Each of the 13 T cell receptor beta chains below was sequenced from the same sample in a study of blood T cell repertoires in COVID-19. Libraries were prepared by immunoSEQ multiplex PCR; TCRdb keeps only in-frame clonotypes and omits some of them. The profile covers roughly 150,000 clones, with around 85% appearing a single time and about 2.9% taken by the ten largest. The sample consisted of peripheral blood. These receptors were obtained from a man between 45 and 60 years old with acute or convalescent COVID-19.

This clone was recorded only once. This chain uses TRBV5-1 with TRBJ2-5; 9 nucleotides match TRBD2. The CDR3 runs to 15 residues. Germline V gene lookup returns CDR1 SGHRS and CDR2 YFSETQ. V lost 0 bases to trimming and J lost 3 bases; unmatched junction nucleotides: 3. The CDR3 nucleotides read TGCGCCAGCAGCTTGGGTCTAGCGGGAAAAGAGACCCAGTACTTC. Residues: CASSLGLAGKETQYF. Full variable domain (outside the CDR3, taken from reference TRBV5-1 and TRBJ2-5): KAGVTQTPRYLIKTRGQQVTLSCSPISGHRSVSWYQQTPGQGLQFLFEYFSETQRNKGNFPGRFSGRQFSNSRSEMNVSTLELGDSALYLCASSLGLAGKETQYFGPGTRLLVL.

The V gene is TRBV18, the J gene TRBJ1-4; D is unclear. CDR3 length: 12 residues. Trimming removed 5 bases from V and 7 bases from J, with 8 bases in between. CDR1 KGHSH and CDR2 LQKENI come from the germline V gene. CDR3: CASSDNLEKLFF. The DNA of the CDR3 is TGTGCCAGCTCAGACAACCTTGAAAAACTGTTTTTT.

This chain joins TRBV18 and TRBJ2-1; 8 bases match TRBD2. After removal of 3 bases from V and 9 bases from J, the junction contained 10 bases not matched to a gene. Germline V gives CDR1 KGHSH, CDR2 LQKENI. The CDR3 has 15 amino acids. CDR3 sequence: CASSPTLAGSTEQFF. CDR3 DNA sequence: TGTGCCAGCTCACCGACGCTAGCGGGTAGTACTGAGCAGTTCTTC.

This clone occurred many times. J is TRBJ2-5 and V is TRBV7-6, with TRBD2 matching 8 bases. CDR1 SGHVS and CDR2 FNYEAQ come from the germline V gene. J gave up 5 bases and V 5 bases, and 13 bases lay outside the gene matches. The length of the CDR3 is 16 residues. DNA of the CDR3: TGTGCCAGCAGCCCAGTAGTGGGAGCGGGAGTGGAGACCCAGTACTTC. Amino acid sequence: CASSPVVGAGVETQYF. Drawing the rest from reference TRBV7-6 and TRBJ2-5, the complete variable domain is GAGVSQSPRYKVTKRGQDVALRCDPISGHVSLYWYRQALGQGPEFLTYFNYEAQQDKSGLPNDRFSAERPEGSISTLTIQRTEQRDSAMYRCASSPVVGAGVETQYFGPGTRLLVL.

The chain uses TRBV30 and TRBJ2-7; 8 bases map to TRBD1. Germline CDR1 GTSNPN, CDR2 SVGIG (reference sequence). Trimming at V came to 2 bases and at J to 3 bases, leaving 6 bases not matched to a gene. This CDR3 has 14 residues. CDR3: CAWSSGQGFYEQYF. CDR3 sequence (DNA): TGTGCCTGGAGTAGTGGACAGGGCTTCTACGAGCAGTACTTC.

The V and J genes are TRBV19 and TRBJ2-7; a weak D match, TRBD2 (5 bases). The CDR3 has 13 amino acids. V lost 4 bases and J 6 bases, leaving 13 bases between the germline ends. Per germline, CDR1 LNHDA and CDR2 SQIVND (reference sequence). The CDR3 is CASSTLGGFEQYF. The CDR3 DNA is TGTGCCAGTAGTACCCTTGGCGGGTTCGAGCAGTACTTC.

This clone was counted a few times. The J gene is TRBJ1-1, the V gene TRBV6-5; D remains unclear. The CDR3 is 15 residues long. Trimming took off 7 bases at V and 3 bases at J, with 18 bases between the two ends. CDR1 MNHEY and CDR2 SVGAGI come from the germline V gene. This chain's CDR3 is CASMVAGGLDTEAFF. CDR3 in DNA: TGTGCCAGCATGGTGGCAGGCGGGCTCGACACTGAAGCTTTCTTT.

This chain uses TRBV30 with TRBJ1-2, with 8 bases fitting TRBD1. CDR1 is GTSNPN and CDR2 is SVGIG in the germline V gene (reference sequence). V trimming: 2 bases; J trimming: 8 bases; junction bases outside the gene matches: 4. This CDR3 is 12 amino acids long. CDR3 DNA sequence: TGTGCCTGGAGTTCAGGGGGCGGGGGCTACACCTTC. This encodes CAWSSGGGGYTF. Looking up the rest from reference TRBV30 and TRBJ1-2 gives the full variable domain: SQTIHQWPATLVQPVGSPLSLECTVEGTSNPNLYWYRQAAGRGLQLLFYSVGIGQISSEVPQNLSASRPQDRQFILSSKKLLLSDSGFYLCAWSSGGGGYTFGSGTRLTVV.

J is TRBJ2-1 and V is TRBV18; D is possibly TRBD2 (5 bases). Germline lookup yields CDR1 KGHSH and CDR2 LQKENI. Trimming cost V 0 bases and J 4 bases, with 16 bases left between them. There are 17 residues in the CDR3. CDR3: CASSPPRFASSYNEQFF. CDR3 nucleotide sequence: TGTGCCAGCTCACCACCAAGGTTCGCTAGCAGTTACAATGAGCAGTTCTTC.

CDR3 region: CASSVGESGQNTGELFF. DNA for the CDR3: TGTGCCAGCAGCGTAGGAGAAAGCGGGCAGAACACCGGGGAGCTGTTTTTT. The chain employs TRBV9 and TRBJ2-2; a weak D match, TRBD2 (6 bases). Germline V gene sequence: CDR1 SGDLS, CDR2 YYNGEE. Trimming pared 0 bases from V and 1 base from J, leaving 13 bases between. The CDR3 consists of 17 residues.

The chain uses TRBV28 and TRBJ2-3, with 13 nucleotides matching TRBD2. The CDR3 contains 19 residues. Germline loops: CDR1 MDHEN, CDR2 SYDVKM. V was clipped by 3 bases and J by 5 bases; unmatched bases: 14. CDR3: CASSLSAPTSGRWKDTQYF. CDR3 nucleotide sequence: TGTGCCAGCAGTTTGTCCGCCCCGACTAGCGGGAGGTGGAAAGATACGCAGTATTTT.

This chain connects TRBV9 to TRBJ1-4; possible D gene TRBD1, 6 bases. Germline CDR1 reads SGDLS; CDR2 reads YYNGEE. This CDR3 region has 15 residues. V lost 4 bases to trimming and J lost 4 bases, with 14 bases between them. CDR3 in amino acids: CASSPRQANNEKLFF. The CDR3 DNA reads as TGTGCCAGCAGCCCAAGACAGGCGAATAATGAAAAACTGTTTTTT. Full variable domain (outside the CDR3, taken from reference TRBV9 and TRBJ1-4): DSGVTQTPKHLITATGQRVTLRCSPRSGDLSVYWYQQSLDQGLQFLIQYYNGEERAKGNILERFSAQQFPDLHSELNLSSLELGDSALYFCASSPRQANNEKLFFGSGTQLSVL.

The genes are TRBV6-6 and TRBJ2-7, with a possible D match to TRBD1 (5 bases). This CDR3 region has 13 residues. Trimming removed 4 bases at V and 3 bases at J, with 10 bases between. Germline CDR1 reads MNHNY; CDR2 reads SVGAGI (reference sequence). CDR3 amino acids: CASSLPQGYEQYF. The CDR3 nucleotides read TGTGCCAGCAGTTTACCTCAGGGCTACGAGCAGTACTTC.